The clone carrying this T cell receptor beta chain was counted between two and nine times. Its matching antigen is unknown. Regarding time point: blood at routine non-recurrence follow-up after resection. Whole RNA came from tumor, nontumor lung or frozen PBMC and was sequenced without being sorted. This entry comes from a study of spatial heterogeneity in lung cancer. Study information: The donors comprised approximately 72 untreated early-stage non-small cell lung cancer patients. Consistently, beta-chain sequences turned up in larger numbers than alpha-chain sequences did. Study observations and caveats: Ubiquitous, expanded tumor-derived TCRs were more frequently observed in blood at resection than at follow-up.

TCR cDNA molecules each had a unique molecular identifier. A single record per CDR3 protein comes from TCRdb applying MiXCR to the 5' RACE reads. Here the sample spans around 110,000 distinct CDR3 sequences, 12% being singletons. The sequence came from a male donor with early-stage non-small cell lung cancer. The sequencing used PBMCs, collected at follow-up.

The CDR3 DNA reads as TGTGCCAGCAATAAAGAAGGAGGGCAGTACTTC. Translated, it gives CASNKEGGQYF. This rearrangement joins TRBV3-1 to TRBJ2-5; the D gene is possibly TRBD2 (6 bases). This CDR3 spans 11 amino acids. CDR1 LGHDT and CDR2 YNNKEL come from the germline V gene (reference sequence). V lost 7 bases to trimming and J lost 11 bases, with 14 bases between them.